Below, 10 T cell receptor beta chains from the same sample are listed, as sequenced in a study of Tregs in tolerant kidney transplant recipients (dated by TCRdb to the late 2010s). The receptor library was made with the immunoSEQ multiplex PCR assay. Drawn from immuneACCESS, this table holds only the in-frame rearrangements with V and J called that TCRdb kept. Clones are partly lost; checked studies trace under half to an unresolved V gene and leave the rest unexplained. The sample table shows tens of thousands of clones, and 75% to 95% are seen once. The ten largest clones take up around 0.7% of the sample. The sample was Tregs from blood. The receptors shown here come from a human donor in good health.

The chain employs TRBV19 and TRBJ2-7; D may be TRBD1 or TRBD2 (6 bases each). The V gene lost 3 bases and the J gene lost 4 bases, with 13 bases spanning the gap. The CDR3 totals 14 residues. Per germline, CDR1 LNHDA and CDR2 SQIVND (reference sequence). This CDR3 reads CASSIRGLGYEQYF. The CDR3 DNA is TGTGCCAGTAGTATTCGGGGGCTGGGATACGAGCAGTACTTC.

This chain connects TRBV28 to TRBJ2-4; 8 bases agree with TRBD2. The germline V gene has CDR1 MDHEN and CDR2 SYDVKM. J lost 14 bases, V lost 5 bases, and 20 bases had no gene match. The CDR3 is made up of 16 amino acids. For the CDR3, the DNA is TGTGCCAGCAGTGCGACCGGGACTAGTACCCTCAGTCGCGAGTACTTC. Its protein is CASSATGTSTLSREYF.

This chain connects TRBV5-1 to TRBJ2-1; possible D gene TRBD1, 5 bases. Trimming took off 0 bases at V and 4 bases at J, with 11 bases between the two ends. The CDR3 has 15 amino acids. Germline V CDR1 and CDR2: SGHRS, YFSETQ. The CDR3: CASSLVGRAYNEQFF. CDR3 nucleotide sequence: TGCGCCAGCAGCTTGGTAGGCAGGGCTTACAATGAGCAGTTCTTC.

J is TRBJ2-1 and V is TRBV19, with 9 bases matching TRBD1. The CDR3 contains 15 residues. Germline V gives CDR1 LNHDA, CDR2 SQIVND (reference sequence). V lost 5 bases, J lost 7 bases, and 9 bases stayed unmatched. CDR3 bases: TGTGCCAGTAGTCCTCGGGACAGGGTGGCAAATGAGCAGTTCTTC. Its protein is CASSPRDRVANEQFF. Full variable domain (outside the CDR3, taken from reference TRBV19 and TRBJ2-1): DGGITQSPKYLFRKEGQNVTLSCEQNLNHDAMYWYRQDPGQGLRLIYYSQIVNDFQKGDIAEGYSVSREKKESFPLTVTSAQKNPTAFYLCASSPRDRVANEQFFGPGTRLTVL.

V usage is TRBV6-5 and J usage is TRBJ1-5; no firm D call. The CDR3 has 14 amino acids. V was cut by 5 bases and J by 4 bases, with 12 bases left in between. Germline CDR1 MNHEY, CDR2 SVGAGI. The CDR3 loop reads CASSQRPTNQPQHF. The DNA for the CDR3 is TGTGCCAGCAGTCAGAGGCCAACTAATCAGCCCCAGCATTTT.

The chain employs TRBV19 and TRBJ1-5, with TRBD1 identical over 12 bases. The ends lost 5 bases at V and 15 bases at J; junction bases unmatched: 11. The germline V gene encodes CDR1 LNHDA and CDR2 SQIVND (reference sequence). The CDR3 totals 14 residues. The CDR3 nucleotides are TGTGCCAGTAGTCTCGGGACAGGGGGCGTCGTAAGGCATTTT. Protein product: CASSLGTGGVVRHF.

The chain carries TRBV6-1 and TRBJ1-1; D gene unclear. The CDR3 extends over 13 amino acids. Per the germline V gene, CDR1 is MNHNS and CDR2 is SASEGT. V lost 3 bases, J lost 2 bases, and 7 bases lay in between. CDR3 sequence: CASSDSLNTEAFF. The CDR3 DNA reads TGTGCCAGCAGTGACAGTCTCAACACTGAAGCTTTCTTT.

The rearrangement uses TRBV7-3 and TRBJ2-2; TRBD1 matches at 10 bases. The CDR3 runs 15 residues. V dropped 4 bases and J dropped 7; count of bases not matched to a gene: 6. Per germline, CDR1 SGHTA and CDR2 FQGTGA. CDR3 loop: CASSSGQGIGGELFF. CDR3 DNA sequence: TGTGCCAGCAGCTCGGGACAGGGGATTGGCGGGGAGCTGTTTTTT.

The gene calls are TRBV11-2 and TRBJ1-5, with 7 bases identical to TRBD1. The CDR3 is made up of 18 amino acids. V shed 5 bases and J 0 bases; nucleotides not matched to a gene: 13. Looked up from germline, CDR1 is SGHAT and CDR2 is FQNNGV. CDR3 coding DNA: TGTGCCAGCAGCCTGACCCACGACAGGGTGGATAGCAATCAGCCCCAGCATTTT. Its protein product is CASSLTHDRVDSNQPQHF.

The chain is built from TRBV7-9 and TRBJ1-1, with TRBD1 matching 7 bases. The germline V gene has CDR1 SEHNR and CDR2 FQNEAQ (reference sequence). The V segment lost 3 bases and the J segment 4 bases; nucleotides outside the gene matches: 8. This CDR3 region has 15 residues. CDR3 DNA sequence: TGTGCCAGCAGCTTTCATATAGGGGGCGGCACTGAAGCTTTCTTT. It codes for CASSFHIGGGTEAFF.